The 29 T cell receptor beta chains reported below all come from one sample, sequenced in a study of shared clonotypes between healthy human individuals. Method: immunoSEQ multiplex PCR; TCRdb's copy keeps in-frame clones and lacks some. The table includes 850,000 to 1,200,000 clones, around 76% detected once. The sequenced sample consisted of memory CD4+ T cells sorted from blood. Indicated subset: CD45RA-negative fraction. The receptors were gathered from a young man in good health.

As for this clone: Possible read error: a much larger clone is one base away. The chain uses TRBV6-5 and TRBJ2-7, with D tentatively TRBD1 (6 bases). CDR1 is MNHEY, CDR2 SVGAGI, per germline. CDR3 length equals 14 residues. V was shortened by 5 bases and J by 0 bases, with 11 bases between the two germline ends. Written as DNA, the CDR3 is TGTGCCAGCAGTCGGACAGTGGGCTCCTACGAGCAGTACTTC. This sequence encodes CASSRTVGSYEQYF.

The gene calls are TRBV9 and TRBJ1-2; D gene unclear. Trimming shortened V by 0 bases and J by 3 bases, and 12 bases separated the two germline ends. Germline V gene data show CDR1 as SGDLS and CDR2 as YYNGEE. The CDR3 consists of 15 residues. The CDR3 region is CASSVDEGPYYGYTF. CDR3 bases: TGTGCCAGCAGCGTAGATGAGGGCCCTTACTATGGCTACACCTTC.

The sample holds many counts of this clone. Other DNA sequences within the sample encode an identical CDR3. The rearrangement links TRBV5-4 to TRBJ1-4, with TRBD1 as a possible D gene (6 bases). The CDR3 runs to 14 residues. Germline CDR1 reads SGHNT; CDR2 reads YYREEE (reference sequence). Trimming removed 1 base from V and 2 bases from J, with 6 bases in between. CDR3 in DNA: TGTGCCAGCAGCTTGCAGGGGACTAATGAAAAACTGTTTTTT. Translating gives CASSLQGTNEKLFF.

Concerning this clone itself: Other DNA sequences within the sample encode an identical CDR3. Here the CDR3 reads CASSPGTANSGNTIYF. The CDR3, as DNA: TGTGCCAGCTCACCAGGAACAGCCAACTCTGGAAACACCATATATTTT. J is TRBJ1-3 and V is TRBV18; no firm D call. CDR3 length equals 16 residues. Trimming removed 2 bases at V and 0 bases at J, with 11 bases between. CDR1 and CDR2 (germline): KGHSH, LQKENI.

With regard to this clone: Additional DNA sequences in this sample encode the identical CDR3. The genes are TRBV18 and TRBJ2-2; D is ambiguous. The CDR3 runs 12 residues. The V gene's germline CDR1 is KGHSH and CDR2 LQKENI. Trimming stripped 2 bases from V and 5 bases from J, with 3 bases between. The CDR3 is CASSPSTGELFF. The CDR3 bases are TGTGCCAGCTCACCATCGACCGGGGAGCTGTTTTTT. Variable domain in full (rest from reference TRBV18 and TRBJ2-2): NAGVMQNPRHLVRRRGQEARLRCSPMKGHSHVYWYRQLPEEGLKFMVYLQKENIIDESGMPKERFSAEFPKEGPSILRIQQVVRGDSAAYFCASSPSTGELFFGEGSRLTVL.

A word on this clone: Other DNA variants within this sample encode the same CDR3. The V call is TRBV11-2, the J call TRBJ1-6; D is uncertain. Germline V gene lookup returns CDR1 SGHAT and CDR2 FQNNGV. Trimming cost V 1 base and J 1 base, with 5 bases left between them. This CDR3 comprises 15 residues. CDR3: CASSLVGSYNSPLHF. The CDR3 bases are TGTGCCAGCAGCTTAGTGGGTTCCTATAATTCACCCCTCCACTTT.

Of note for this clone: A much larger clone differs by one base, so this may be a read error. In the same sample, other DNA sequences code for this CDR3. The chain combines TRBV5-4 with TRBJ2-3; no reliable D call. The CDR3 contains 12 residues. The V gene lost 0 bases and the J gene lost 5 bases, with 4 bases spanning the gap. CDR1 is SGHNT, CDR2 YYREEE, per germline (reference sequence). This CDR3 reads CASSLVGDTQYF. DNA of the CDR3: TGTGCCAGCAGCTTGGTAGGAGATACGCAGTATTTT.

This chain joins TRBV14 and TRBJ2-3, with unresolved D. CDR1 and CDR2 from the germline V gene are SGHDN and FVKESK. This CDR3 spans 16 amino acids. Trimming took 1 base from V and 0 from J, leaving 11 bases between them. DNA of the CDR3: TGTGCCAGCAGCCAAGCCGGAACTATAAGCACAGATACGCAGTATTTT. This encodes CASSQAGTISTDTQYF.

The gene calls are TRBV6-5 and TRBJ2-6; TRBD1 agrees at 11 bases. Germline CDR1 is MNHEY and CDR2 is SVGAGI. J gave up 7 bases and V 0 bases, and 2 bases lay outside the gene matches. The CDR3 totals 16 residues. For the CDR3, the DNA is TGTGCCAGCAGTTACTCCGGGACAGGGGGTGCCAACGTCCTGACTTTC. It specifies CASSYSGTGGANVLTF.

A note on this clone: Other DNA sequences in the same sample also yield this CDR3. The rearrangement links TRBV18 to TRBJ2-1; 9 nucleotides line up with TRBD1. V shed 3 bases and J 0 bases; nucleotides not matched to a gene: 0. Germline values: CDR1 KGHSH, CDR2 LQKENI. The length of the CDR3 is 15 residues. CDR3 DNA: TGTGCCAGCTCACCGGGACAGGGCTCCTACAATGAGCAGTTCTTC. This sequence encodes CASSPGQGSYNEQFF.

Regarding this clone: One end of the junction is discordant with germline, which a read error may explain. J is TRBJ1-4 and V is TRBV2, with D uncertain. CDR1 is SNHLY and CDR2 is FYNNEI in the germline V gene. This CDR3 is built from 11 residues. This CDR3 is CASREDVRLFF. CDR3 coding DNA: TGTGCCAGCAGGGAAGACGTGAGGCTGTTTTTT.

The chain is built from TRBV7-8 and TRBJ1-6; D might be TRBD1 (5 bases). Trimming took off 6 bases at V and 4 bases at J, with 10 bases between the two ends. The CDR3 consists of 14 residues. Germline CDR1 and CDR2: SGHVS and FQNEAQ. The CDR3, as DNA: TGTGCCAGCAGGGATGCAGGGTATAATTCACCCCTCCACTTT. Its translation: CASRDAGYNSPLHF.

The rearrangement joins TRBV29-1 to TRBJ2-3; no reliable D call. The CDR3 is made up of 15 amino acids. Germline CDR1 is SQVTM and CDR2 is ANQGSEA. V lost 3 bases to trimming and J lost 1 base, with 14 bases between them. CDR3 amino acids: CSVEVDVFRTDTQYF. Written as DNA, the CDR3 is TGCAGCGTTGAGGTGGACGTTTTTCGCACAGATACGCAGTATTTT.

About this clone: The junction departs from germline at one end; a sequencing error may be responsible. The rearrangement joins TRBV5-6 to TRBJ1-1; unclear D gene. This CDR3 is 15 amino acids long. Germline V lookup: CDR1 SGHDT, CDR2 YYEEEE. In DNA form, the CDR3 reads TGTGCCAGCAGATTGGGGAAAGGGAAGAACACTGAAGCTTTCTTT. This gives the protein CASRLGKGKNTEAFF.

This chain connects TRBV19 to TRBJ2-1; either TRBD1 or TRBD2 may fit D (5 bases each). Looked up from germline, CDR1 is LNHDA and CDR2 is SQIVND (reference sequence). Trimming stripped 4 bases from V and 10 bases from J, with 14 bases between. The CDR3 loop spans 13 amino acids. CDR3: CASSRGDHGEQFF. The CDR3 DNA follows: TGTGCCAGTAGTAGAGGGGACCACGGGGAGCAGTTCTTC.

The chain uses TRBV7-9 and TRBJ2-3; a weak D match, TRBD1 (6 bases). With 5 bases removed from V and 0 bases from J, the gap between germline ends came to 15 bases. The CDR3 loop spans 16 amino acids. Per germline, CDR1 SEHNR and CDR2 FQNEAQ (reference sequence). CDR3 sequence (DNA): TGTGCCAGCAGCCCTAGACAGGCCCTTAGCACAGATACGCAGTATTTT. Encoded protein: CASSPRQALSTDTQYF.

This clone was detected ten times or more. V and J are TRBV14 and TRBJ2-2; a possible D gene is TRBD1 (5 bases). The V and J ends lost 6 bases and 4 bases respectively, with 9 bases between them. Per the germline V gene, CDR1 is SGHDN and CDR2 is FVKESK. This CDR3 contains 13 residues. The CDR3 DNA sequence: TGTGCCAGCAGGGTCCAGGGCACCGGGGAGCTGTTTTTT. Translating it yields CASRVQGTGELFF.

This chain connects TRBV27 to TRBJ1-2; the match to TRBD1 covers 7 bases. Losses at the gene ends were 5 bases for V and 7 bases for J; bases not matched to a gene: 7. CDR1 MNHEY and CDR2 SMNVEV come from the germline V gene (reference sequence). The CDR3 runs to 13 residues. In nucleotides, the CDR3 is TGTGCCAGCAGTAGATTAGGGGGCGTTGGCTACACCTTC. This codes for CASSRLGGVGYTF.

The chain is built from TRBV10-3 and TRBJ1-6, with D unresolved. CDR1 ENHRY and CDR2 SYGVKD come from the germline V gene. The germline V and J ends were trimmed by 6 bases and 10 bases, with 13 bases remaining between them. This CDR3 has 13 residues. CDR3 nucleotide sequence: TGTGCCATCAGCGACGGTCCGGGATCACCCCTCCACTTT. Residues: CAISDGPGSPLHF.

The chain is built from TRBV10-1 and TRBJ1-2; D not certain. The germline gives CDR1 WNHNN, CDR2 SYGVQD (reference sequence). The germline V and J ends were trimmed by 3 bases and 4 bases, with 6 bases remaining between them. CDR3 length equals 12 residues. The CDR3 coding sequence is TGCGCCAGCAGTGATGGCAGCTATGGCTACACCTTC. Amino acids: CASSDGSYGYTF.

This chain links TRBV5-1 with TRBJ2-1; TRBD1 or TRBD2 may be the D gene (5 bases each). Germline V gives CDR1 SGHRS, CDR2 YFSETQ. The CDR3 sequence is 15 residues long. Trimming took 0 bases from V and 2 from J, leaving 9 bases between them. DNA for the CDR3: TGCGCCAGCAGCTTGGGTCGGGGACCCTACAATGAGCAGTTCTTC. Protein product: CASSLGRGPYNEQFF.

This clone was seen once. The rearrangement joins TRBV11-3 to TRBJ2-2, with D possibly TRBD2 on 5 matching bases. The germline V and J ends were trimmed by 3 bases and 3 bases, with 11 bases remaining between them. The CDR3 contains 15 residues. The germline V gene has CDR1 SGHNT and CDR2 YENEEA. In nucleotides, the CDR3 is TGTGCCAGCAGCTTGGCGGGTGGCTACACCGGGGAGCTGTTTTTT. Translated: CASSLAGGYTGELFF.

The V call is TRBV10-3, the J call TRBJ2-3; tentatively, D is TRBD2 (6 bases). Germline values: CDR1 ENHRY, CDR2 SYGVKD. CDR3 length: 14 amino acids. Trimming removed 3 bases at V and 6 bases at J, with 13 bases between. The CDR3 loop reads CAISEGGRRDTQYF. In nucleotides, the CDR3 is TGTGCCATCAGTGAAGGAGGGAGGCGGGATACGCAGTATTTT.

This chain uses TRBV19 with TRBJ1-6, with a weak D call TRBD1 (6 bases). Trimming pared 7 bases from V and 7 bases from J, leaving 17 bases between. The CDR3 contains 15 residues. Germline CDR1 LNHDA, CDR2 SQIVND (reference sequence). The CDR3 region is CASMAPRGGNSPLHF. The CDR3 DNA reads as TGTGCCAGTATGGCCCCCCGAGGGGGAAATTCACCCCTCCACTTT.

CDR3 protein: CAWKGQGTNQPQHF. As DNA, the CDR3 is TGTGCCTGGAAAGGTCAGGGGACGAATCAGCCCCAGCATTTT. The chain links TRBV30 to TRBJ1-5, with D possibly being TRBD1 (6 bases). The CDR3 contains 14 residues. Trimming took 4 bases from V and 4 from J, leaving 14 bases between them. CDR1 and CDR2 from the germline V gene are GTSNPN and SVGIG (reference sequence).

This chain links TRBV15 with TRBJ1-1; 10 bases line up with TRBD1. CDR3 size: 16 residues. Germline CDR1 and CDR2: LNHNV and YYDKDF (reference sequence). V dropped 0 bases and J dropped 7; count of bases not matched to a gene: 8. In nucleotides, the CDR3 is TGTGCCACCAGCAGAGATTCCGGGACAGGGGCTATTGAAGCTTTCTTT. Translated, it gives CATSRDSGTGAIEAFF.

The chain recombines TRBV5-1 with TRBJ2-2; D possibly uses TRBD1 or TRBD2 (5 bases each). The CDR3 is 16 residues long. CDR1 and CDR2 (germline): SGHRS, YFSETQ. V shed 0 bases and J shed 3 bases, with 12 bases lying between them. CDR3: CASSLVPGADTGELFF. The CDR3 region has the DNA TGCGCCAGCAGCTTGGTTCCCGGGGCGGACACCGGGGAGCTGTTTTTT.

This chain uses TRBV5-1 with TRBJ2-2; no clear D. CDR1 is SGHRS, CDR2 YFSETQ, per germline. The CDR3 runs to 14 residues. Trimming cost V 4 bases and J 0 bases, with 7 bases left between them. The CDR3 region is CASSTPTNTGELFF. CDR3 sequence (DNA): TGCGCCAGCAGCACCCCCACGAACACCGGGGAGCTGTTTTTT.

The V call is TRBV5-4, the J call TRBJ2-3; no clear D. V was shortened by 4 bases and J by 5 bases, with 8 bases between the two germline ends. The CDR3 length is 12 residues. CDR1 and CDR2 from the germline V gene are SGHNT and YYREEE (reference sequence). Written as DNA, the CDR3 is TGTGCCAGCAGCCGGCTTTTAGATACGCAGTATTTT. Its protein product is CASSRLLDTQYF. Combining the CDR3 with reference TRBV5-4 and TRBJ2-3 gives the whole variable domain ETGVTQSPTHLIKTRGQQVTLRCSSQSGHNTVSWYQQALGQGPQFIFQYYREEENGRGNFPPRFSGLQFPNYSSELNVNALELDDSALYLCASSRLLDTQYFGPGTRLTVL.